Here is one T cell receptor (beta chain) with its context. The antigen remains undetermined. Built from TCR beta cDNA, the libraries had unique molecular identifiers in them. Around 460,000 cDNA molecules came from around 1 to 10 million T cells. MiXCR, applied by TCRdb to the PCR reads, yields one record per CDR3 protein. The sample shows about 500,000 distinct CDR3 sequences, around 40% of them seen only once. This sample was included in a study of post-analysis software for immune sequencing data. Study information: The courses of disease that were included comprised relapsing-remitting, secondary progressive and progressive-relapsing multiple sclerosis. Whole-study findings and limits: Comparison with controls showed significantly lower normalized Chao1 diversity in multiple sclerosis patients. About 5 TRBV segments appeared more often in patients than in controls, and TRBV5-6, TRBV5-1 and TRBV20-1 were among these.

Germline loops: CDR1 LGHDT, CDR2 YNNKEL (reference sequence). This CDR3 has 16 residues. Deletions cut 2 bases from V and 6 bases from J, with 17 bases between. Sequencing was done on a sample of blood. The source is a girl between 10 and 17 years old with multiple sclerosis. The V gene is TRBV3-1, the J gene TRBJ2-1; no definite D call. CDR3 bases: TGTGCCAGCAGCCAAAGAGAGTCCTTGGTCCCCAATGAGCAGTTCTTC. Protein product: CASSQRESLVPNEQFF.